The sequence of this TCR beta chain was determined in a study of CD8 T cells in Susac syndrome. Reverse transcription of roughly 0.45 to 1 ug RNA used random hexamers. Each CDR3 protein gets one entry after TCRdb re-called the immunoSEQ multiplex PCR reads with MiXCR. The table records over 150,000 distinct CDR3 sequences, roughly 92% of them present only once. This sequence was found in a human donor with multiple sclerosis. The sequenced sample was CD4+ T cells from PBMCs.

In nucleotides, the CDR3 is TGTGCCAGTAGTATAGGGAGGATTTCCCAAGAGACCCAGTACTTC. Protein sequence: CASSIGRISQETQYF. The chain links TRBV19 to TRBJ2-5, with D perhaps matching TRBD2 (5 bases). This CDR3 contains 15 residues. Trimming stripped 1 base from V and 1 base from J, with 10 bases between. Germline V gene sequence: CDR1 LNHDA, CDR2 SQIVND (reference sequence).